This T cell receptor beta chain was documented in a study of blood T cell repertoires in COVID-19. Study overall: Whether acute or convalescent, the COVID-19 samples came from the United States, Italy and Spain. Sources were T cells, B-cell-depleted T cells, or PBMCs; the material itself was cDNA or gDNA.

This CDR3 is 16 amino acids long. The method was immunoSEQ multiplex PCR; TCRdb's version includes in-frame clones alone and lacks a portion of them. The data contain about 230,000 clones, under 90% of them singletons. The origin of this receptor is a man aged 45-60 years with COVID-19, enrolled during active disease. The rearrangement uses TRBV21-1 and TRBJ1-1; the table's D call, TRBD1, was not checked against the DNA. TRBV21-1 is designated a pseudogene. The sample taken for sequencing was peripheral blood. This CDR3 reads CASSRPGTGGKTEAFF. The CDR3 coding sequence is TGTGCCAGCAGCAGACCCGGGACAGGGGGCAAGACTGAAGCTTTCTTT.